The 7 T cell receptor beta chains listed next were all sequenced from one sample in a study of Ad26.COV2.S vaccination and SARS-CoV-2 variants (dated by TCRdb to the early 2020s). Libraries were made using the immunoSEQ multiplex PCR assay. Here the immuneACCESS table is served through TCRdb, limited to in-frame sequences with V and J called. Missing clones are a known gap in these copies; in checked studies unresolved V genes cover under half, and the rest lacks a known reason. Within this sample are 300,000 to 350,000 clones, with around 89% of them counted one time only. Of the sample, 6.4% falls within the top ten clones. The sample's treatment or condition label is to be understood as: roughly 19 received Ad26.COV2.S at low or high dose, single or two shots; roughly 5 received placebo; per-sample allocation not given. For vaccine and placebo recipients, repertoires were sequenced using samples collected on day 63 after the first injection.

The sample consisted of peripheral blood, taken in a trial of Ad26.COV2.S vaccine versus placebo. Receptors were obtained from a person aged 18-65 years who received the Ad26.COV2.S COVID-19 vaccine or a placebo.

This clone was seen only once. The chain is built from TRBV5-1 and TRBJ2-2; D unclear. The CDR3 extends over 15 amino acids. The germline V gene has CDR1 SGHRS and CDR2 YFSETQ. Deletions cut 1 base from V and 1 base from J, with 8 bases between. The CDR3 here is CASSLRNVNTGELFF. For the CDR3, the DNA is TGCGCCAGCAGCTTGAGAAACGTGAACACCGGGGAGCTGTTTTTT.

This clone was picked up a small number of times. The rearrangement joins TRBV7-9 to TRBJ2-2; 8 bases are shared with TRBD1. Unmatched junction bases numbered 7, after V lost 0 bases and J lost 1 base. The CDR3 is 18 residues long. The germline gives CDR1 SEHNR, CDR2 FQNEAQ (reference sequence). CDR3 in DNA: TGTGCCAGCAGCTTAGCCGCAGGGGGCAAAAAGAACACCGGGGAGCTGTTTTTT. It translates to CASSLAAGGKKNTGELFF.

V and J are TRBV11-2 and TRBJ2-3; 8 nucleotides agree with TRBD2. Germline lookup yields CDR1 SGHAT and CDR2 FQNNGV. This CDR3 has 11 amino acids. V shed 4 bases, J shed 11 bases, and the junction held 2 bases outside the gene matches. CDR3 DNA: TGTGCCAGCAGCTGGACTAGCTGGCAGTATTTT. Translating it yields CASSWTSWQYF.

A word on this clone: Other nucleotide sequences in the sample specify the same CDR3. V usage is TRBV30 and J usage is TRBJ1-3; D call uncertain. Germline loops: CDR1 GTSNPN, CDR2 SVGIG (reference sequence). V lost 0 bases, J lost 3 bases, and 3 bases lay in between. The CDR3 extends over 12 amino acids. The CDR3 sequence is CAWSVSGNTIYF. The CDR3 DNA is TGTGCCTGGAGTGTAAGTGGAAACACCATATATTTT.

CDR3 region: CASSQETGISNTGELFF. The CDR3 nucleotides read TGCGCCAGCAGCCAAGAGACAGGGATATCGAACACCGGGGAGCTGTTTTTT. V and J are TRBV4-3 and TRBJ2-2; the match to TRBD1 covers 7 bases. Germline V gives CDR1 LGHNA, CDR2 YSLEER. Trimming cost V 0 bases and J 0 bases; bases outside gene matches: 4. The CDR3 runs to 17 residues.

V and J are TRBV9 and TRBJ2-7, with TRBD2 matching 9 bases. J was trimmed by 7 bases and V by 0 bases; bases with no gene match: 8. CDR1 SGDLS and CDR2 YYNGEE come from the germline V gene. The CDR3 length is 15 residues. The DNA of the CDR3 is TGTGCCAGCAGCGTAGCTAGTAGCGGGAGAGGAGAGCAGTACTTC. Translating it yields CASSVASSGRGEQYF.

The chain carries TRBV30 and TRBJ1-2; D unclear. CDR1 and CDR2 (germline): GTSNPN, SVGIG (reference sequence). The V and J ends lost 2 bases and 3 bases respectively, with 7 bases between them. The CDR3 is 12 amino acids. The CDR3 sequence: CAWSWQDYGYTF. Here the CDR3 DNA reads TGTGCCTGGAGTTGGCAAGACTATGGCTACACCTTC.